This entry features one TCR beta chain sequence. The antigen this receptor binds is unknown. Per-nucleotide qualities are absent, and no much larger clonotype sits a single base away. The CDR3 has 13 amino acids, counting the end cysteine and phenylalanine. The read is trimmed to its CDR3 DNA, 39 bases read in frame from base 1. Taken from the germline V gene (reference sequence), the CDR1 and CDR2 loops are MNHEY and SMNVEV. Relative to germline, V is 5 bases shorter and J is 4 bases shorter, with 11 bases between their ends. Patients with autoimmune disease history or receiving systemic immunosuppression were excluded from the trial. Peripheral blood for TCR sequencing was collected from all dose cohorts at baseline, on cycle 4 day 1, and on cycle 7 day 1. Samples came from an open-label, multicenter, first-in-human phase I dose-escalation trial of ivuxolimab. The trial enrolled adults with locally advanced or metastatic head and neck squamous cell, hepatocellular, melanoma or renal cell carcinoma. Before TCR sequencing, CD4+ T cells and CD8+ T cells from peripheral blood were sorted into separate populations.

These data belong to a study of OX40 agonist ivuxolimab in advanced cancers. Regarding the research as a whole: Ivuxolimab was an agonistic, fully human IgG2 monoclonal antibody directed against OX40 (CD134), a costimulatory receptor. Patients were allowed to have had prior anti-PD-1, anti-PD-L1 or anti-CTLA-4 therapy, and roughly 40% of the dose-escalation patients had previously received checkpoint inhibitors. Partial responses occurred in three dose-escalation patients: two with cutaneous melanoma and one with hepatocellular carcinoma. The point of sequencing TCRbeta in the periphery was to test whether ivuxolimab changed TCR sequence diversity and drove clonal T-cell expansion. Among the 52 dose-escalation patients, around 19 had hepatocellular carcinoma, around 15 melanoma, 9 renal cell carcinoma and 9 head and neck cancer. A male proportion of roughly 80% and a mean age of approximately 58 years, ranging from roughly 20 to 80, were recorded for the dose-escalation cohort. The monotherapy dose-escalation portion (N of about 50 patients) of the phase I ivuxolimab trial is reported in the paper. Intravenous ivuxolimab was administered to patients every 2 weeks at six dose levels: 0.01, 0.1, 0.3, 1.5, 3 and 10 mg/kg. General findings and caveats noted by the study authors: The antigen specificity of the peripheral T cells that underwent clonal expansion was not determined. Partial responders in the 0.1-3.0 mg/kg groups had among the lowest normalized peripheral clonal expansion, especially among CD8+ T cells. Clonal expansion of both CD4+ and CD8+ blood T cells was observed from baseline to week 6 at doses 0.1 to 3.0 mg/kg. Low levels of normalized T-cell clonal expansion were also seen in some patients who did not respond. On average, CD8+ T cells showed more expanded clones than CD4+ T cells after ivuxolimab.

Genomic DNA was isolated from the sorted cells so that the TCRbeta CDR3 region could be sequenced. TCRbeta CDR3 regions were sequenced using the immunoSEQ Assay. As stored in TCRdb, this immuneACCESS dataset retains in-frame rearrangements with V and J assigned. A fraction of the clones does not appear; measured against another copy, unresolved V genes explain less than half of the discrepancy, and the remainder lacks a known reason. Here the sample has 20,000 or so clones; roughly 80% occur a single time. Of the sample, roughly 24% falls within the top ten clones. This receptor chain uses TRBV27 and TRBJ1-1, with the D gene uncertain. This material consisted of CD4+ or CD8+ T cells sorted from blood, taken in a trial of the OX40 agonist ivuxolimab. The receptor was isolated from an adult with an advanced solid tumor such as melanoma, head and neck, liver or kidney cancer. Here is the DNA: TGTGCCAGCAGTCAAGGGTTGAGCACTGAAGCTTTCTTT. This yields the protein CASSQGLSTEAFF.